This T cell receptor (beta chain) was retrieved from a study of technical replicates of blood from several donors. CDR1 and CDR2 from the germline V gene are MDHEN and SYDVKM. V lost 4 bases to trimming and J lost 1 base, with 14 bases between them. This CDR3 region has 17 residues. Assay: immunoSEQ multiplex PCR; the TCRdb copy retains only in-frame clones and omits some. The table shows about 100,000 clones, with approximately 96% occurring only once. This clone was seen just once. This chain connects TRBV28 to TRBJ2-6; perhaps TRBD1 as D (6 bases). This TCR was recovered from a human donor in good health. The sequenced material came from T cells isolated from PBMCs. This CDR3 reads CASSSPTGLSGANVLTF. The DNA of the CDR3 is TGTGCCAGCAGTTCACCAACAGGGCTATCTGGGGCCAACGTCCTGACTTTC.